This TCR beta chain was observed in a study of response to subunit inactivated influenza vaccine. V was clipped by 6 bases and J by 7 bases, with 15 bases between them. The CDR3 has 14 residues. CDR1 is SNHLY, CDR2 FYNNEI, per germline. Each CDR3 protein gets one entry after TCRdb re-called the RT-PCR reads with MiXCR. Found here are about 300,000 distinct CDR3 sequences, roughly 22% of them singletons; the top ten hold approximately 10%. The sample holds a few counts of this clonotype. Its antigen is not known. Study observations and caveats: There was a suggestion from the authors that each seasonal influenza vaccination recruits few new T cells.

V is TRBV2 and J is TRBJ2-2; D is perhaps TRBD1 (5 bases). The specimen comprised PBMCs from blood, sampled about 20 months after vaccination. The clonotype was recovered from a man aged 50-75 years who received an inactivated influenza vaccine. CDR3 sequence reads: CASSRTQVVGELFF. CDR3 sequence (DNA): TGTGCCAGCAGCCGAACACAGGTAGTCGGGGAGCTGTTTTTT.